The 27 T cell receptor beta chains below come from one sample, sequenced in a study of blood T cell repertoires in COVID-19. Sequencing was performed with immunoSEQ multiplex PCR; in TCRdb, only in-frame clones are kept and a portion is missing. The sample records about 100,000 clones, around 79% being singletons. Input material: peripheral blood. All receptors come from a human donor in a cohort sampled during active COVID-19.

The table lists this clone with a few counts. The chain uses TRBV19 and TRBJ1-1; 10 positions agree with TRBD1. This CDR3 has 13 residues. Looked up from germline, CDR1 is LNHDA and CDR2 is SQIVND (reference sequence). V lost 10 bases and J lost 5; bases outside the gene matches: 7. CDR3 coding DNA: TGTGCCATGACGGACAGGGGGAGGACTGAAGCTTTCTTT. It encodes CAMTDRGRTEAFF.

Comments on this clone: One junction end disagrees with the germline gene, perhaps due to a read error. The genes are TRBV5-1 and TRBJ2-1; TRBD1 matches 8 bases. The germline V gene has CDR1 SGHRS and CDR2 YFSETQ. This CDR3 is built from 12 residues. CDR3 residues: CASSLDLDRAIF. CDR3 in DNA: TGCGCCAGCAGCTTGGATCTGGACAGGGCCATCTTC.

The rearrangement links TRBV4-3 to TRBJ1-5, with D perhaps TRBD1 (5 bases). Germline V gene lookup returns CDR1 LGHNA and CDR2 YSLEER. The germline V and J ends were trimmed by 0 bases and 7 bases, with 10 bases remaining between them. The CDR3 totals 14 residues. This chain's CDR3 is CASSQDRQGQPQHF. The CDR3, as DNA: TGCGCCAGCAGCCAAGATCGGCAGGGCCAGCCCCAGCATTTT.

This chain links TRBV11-3 with TRBJ2-3; D is perhaps TRBD2 (6 bases). Trimming left V 6 bases short and J 4 bases short, with 14 bases between. CDR3 length: 14 amino acids. CDR1 SGHNT and CDR2 YENEEA come from the germline V gene. CDR3: CASSQEGSSDTQYF. Here the CDR3 DNA reads TGTGCCAGCAGTCAGGAGGGGTCATCAGATACGCAGTATTTT. The full variable domain, rest sourced from reference TRBV11-3 and TRBJ2-3, is EAGVVQSPRYKIIEKKQPVAFWCNPISGHNTLYWYLQNLGQGPELLIRYENEEAVDDSQLPKDRFSAERLKGVDSTLKIQPAELGDSAVYLCASSQEGSSDTQYFGPGTRLTVL.

The V call is TRBV7-2, the J call TRBJ1-2, with D possibly TRBD1 on 5 matching bases. Germline values: CDR1 SGHTA, CDR2 FQGNSA. The CDR3 has 14 residues. Trimming removed 5 bases from V and 7 bases from J, with 17 bases in between. CDR3 in amino acids: CASSTEGWGGGYTF. The DNA for the CDR3 is TGTGCCAGCAGCACAGAAGGTTGGGGGGGTGGCTACACCTTC. The full variable domain, completed using reference TRBV7-2 and TRBJ1-2, is GAGVSQSPSNKVTEKGKDVELRCDPISGHTALYWYRQSLGQGLEFLIYFQGNSAPDKSGLPSDRFSAERTGGSVSTLTIQRTQQEDSAVYLCASSTEGWGGGYTFGSGTRLTVV.

This chain links TRBV29-1 with TRBJ1-4; 9 bases line up with TRBD1. The CDR3 is 14 residues long. Germline CDR1 reads SQVTM; CDR2 reads ANQGSEA. The V segment lost 3 bases and the J segment 8 bases; nucleotides outside the gene matches: 7. For the CDR3, the DNA is TGCAGCGTTGACCTGGGACAGGGCGACGAAAAACTGTTTTTT. As protein: CSVDLGQGDEKLFF.

The sample holds a few counts of this clone. CDR3 sequence: CASSSQQGAVYGYTF. CDR3 DNA: TGTGCCAGCAGCTCACAACAGGGGGCGGTCTATGGCTACACCTTC. This chain links TRBV7-2 with TRBJ1-2; TRBD1 agrees at 9 bases. The CDR3 extends over 15 amino acids. Per the germline V gene, CDR1 is SGHTA and CDR2 is FQGNSA. V lost 4 bases, J lost 4 bases, and 7 bases stayed unmatched.

This chain joins TRBV11-2 and TRBJ2-3; 9 bases align to TRBD1. The CDR3 runs 16 residues. Unmatched junction bases numbered 4, after V lost 1 base and J lost 2 bases. The germline CDR1 and CDR2 sequences are SGHAT and FQNNGV. CDR3 sequence reads: CASSLVWDRATDTQYF. In DNA form, the CDR3 reads TGTGCCAGCAGCTTAGTGTGGGACAGGGCCACAGATACGCAGTATTTT.

Only a few counts were recorded for this clone. The genes are TRBV6-2 or TRBV6-3 and TRBJ2-1, with 9 nucleotides matching TRBD1. The CDR3 sequence is 16 residues long. Germline trimming cut 0 bases from V and 9 bases from J; bases unmatched to any gene: 9. Germline loops: CDR1 MNHEY, CDR2 SVGEGT. The CDR3 nucleotides read TGTGCCAGCAGTTACTCGGGGGACAGGGTAAGGGGTGAGCAGTTCTTC. Translated, it gives CASSYSGDRVRGEQFF.

This clone was found a few times. Here the CDR3 reads CASSQAPFASTEAFF. Here the CDR3 DNA reads TGTGCCAGCAGCCAAGCCCCGTTCGCCAGCACTGAAGCTTTCTTT. The chain recombines TRBV14 with TRBJ1-1; D is ambiguous. This CDR3 is 15 amino acids long. The V end was cut by 1 base, the J end by 4 bases, with 13 bases between. Germline assignment: CDR1 SGHDN and CDR2 FVKESK.

The chain has TRBV19 and TRBJ1-2, with D perhaps TRBD1 (6 bases). CDR1 LNHDA and CDR2 SQIVND come from the germline V gene (reference sequence). The length of the CDR3 is 14 residues. The ends were cut back, 4 bases at V and 3 bases at J, with 12 bases in the middle. The CDR3 region has the DNA TGTGCCAGTAGTACTCCCTCAGGGGACTATGGCTACACCTTC. Its protein is CASSTPSGDYGYTF.

The chain uses TRBV28 and TRBJ2-7, with unresolved D. The V end was cut by 6 bases, the J end by 3 bases, with 9 bases between. Per the germline V gene, CDR1 is MDHEN and CDR2 is SYDVKM. This CDR3 region has 12 residues. CDR3 DNA: TGTGCCAGCAGGGAGCTGAACTACGAGCAGTACTTC. The encoded protein is CASRELNYEQYF.

V is TRBV28 and J is TRBJ2-1, with 9 bases aligning to TRBD2. The CDR3 extends over 16 amino acids. Germline loops: CDR1 MDHEN, CDR2 SYDVKM. V lost 5 bases to trimming and J lost 7 bases; unmatched junction nucleotides: 12. The CDR3 region is CASSGFAGGPSNEQFF. The CDR3 DNA reads as TGTGCCAGCAGTGGTTTTGCGGGAGGGCCGAGTAATGAGCAGTTCTTC.

The genes are TRBV28 and TRBJ2-7; TRBD1 agrees at 10 bases. The CDR3 is 17 residues long. The ends lost 10 bases at V and 3 bases at J; junction bases unmatched: 18. Germline CDR1 reads MDHEN; CDR2 reads SYDVKM. The CDR3 protein is CATRGAGQGKPLYEQYF. As DNA, the CDR3 is TGTGCCACCAGGGGGGCGGGACAGGGGAAACCCCTCTACGAGCAGTACTTC.

The rearrangement joins TRBV5-6 to TRBJ1-2; TRBD1 is a possible D gene (5 bases). V lost 7 bases, J lost 4 bases, and 11 bases lay in between. This CDR3 has 12 amino acids. The V gene's germline CDR1 is SGHDT and CDR2 YYEEEE. The CDR3 bases are TGTGCCAGCGGAGGGGAATTCTATGGCTACACCTTC. The encoded protein is CASGGEFYGYTF.

The V and J genes are TRBV7-9 and TRBJ1-1, with 10 nucleotides matching TRBD1. CDR3 length: 14 residues. V shed 4 bases, J shed 7 bases, and the junction held 6 bases outside the gene matches. The V gene's germline CDR1 is SEHNR and CDR2 FQNEAQ (reference sequence). CDR3 amino acids: CASSSGTGALEAFF. The CDR3 DNA reads as TGTGCCAGCAGCTCCGGGACAGGGGCCCTTGAAGCTTTCTTT.

The chain couples TRBV20-1 to TRBJ2-3; D gene uncertain. The CDR3 totals 13 residues. From germline, CDR1 is DFQATT and CDR2 SNEGSKA (reference sequence). V lost 3 bases, J lost 0 bases, and 7 bases lay in between. The DNA for the CDR3 is TGCAGTGCTAGTATCGGTAGCACAGATACGCAGTATTTT. As protein: CSASIGSTDTQYF.

CDR3 in amino acids: CASSQVPGDEKLFF. The CDR3 nucleotides are TGCGCCAGCAGCCAAGTTCCAGGCGATGAAAAACTGTTTTTT. V and J are TRBV4-1 and TRBJ1-4; D is undetermined. CDR1 is MGHRA and CDR2 is YSYEKL in the germline V gene. The CDR3 is 14 residues long. The V gene lost 1 base and the J gene lost 6 bases, with 9 bases spanning the gap.

V and J are TRBV12-3 or TRBV12-4 and TRBJ2-1; D unresolved. V was cut by 3 bases and J by 10 bases, with 7 bases left in between. The CDR3 runs to 11 residues. CDR3 sequence (DNA): TGTGCCAGCAGTTTGGGCAGCGAGCAGTTCTTC. Translation gives CASSLGSEQFF.

The chain couples TRBV18 to TRBJ1-2; 7 positions match TRBD1. CDR1 is KGHSH, CDR2 LQKENI, per germline. V lost 3 bases, J lost 7 bases, and 5 bases stayed unmatched. The CDR3 consists of 13 residues. The CDR3 nucleotides are TGTGCCAGCTCACCGGAGGGGGCGGGTGGCTACACCTTC. Protein product: CASSPEGAGGYTF.

This chain connects TRBV7-2 to TRBJ1-4, with 9 nucleotides matching TRBD1. Trimming took 5 bases from V and 6 from J; bases not matched to a gene: 13. The CDR3 has 17 amino acids. Germline values: CDR1 SGHTA, CDR2 FQGNSA. The CDR3: CASSLGQGRRDHEKLFF. The CDR3 bases are TGTGCCAGCAGCCTTGGACAGGGGAGAAGAGATCATGAAAAACTGTTTTTT.

The chain has TRBV2 and TRBJ2-7; D may be TRBD2 (6 bases). CDR3 length equals 15 residues. V dropped 6 bases and J dropped 2 bases, with 17 bases sitting between them. The germline gives CDR1 SNHLY, CDR2 FYNNEI. Here the CDR3 reads CASRRRDLQTYEQYF. The CDR3 DNA reads TGTGCCAGCAGGCGGAGGGACCTCCAGACCTACGAGCAGTACTTC.

The V call is TRBV15, the J call TRBJ2-7, with 13 bases lining up with TRBD2. Germline CDR1 LNHNV, CDR2 YYDKDF (reference sequence). Unmatched junction bases numbered 12, after V lost 0 bases and J lost 4 bases. The CDR3 is made up of 19 amino acids. The CDR3 DNA is TGTGCCACCAGCAGAGATCGGACTAGCGGGGGACCCTGGGATTACGAGCAGTACTTC. Amino acid sequence: CATSRDRTSGGPWDYEQYF. The variable domain in full, with the rest retrieved from reference TRBV15 and TRBJ2-7, is DAMVIQNPRYQVTQFGKPVTLSCSQTLNHNVMYWYQQKSSQAPKLLFHYYDKDFNNEADTPDNFQSRRPNTSFCFLDIRSPGLGDTAMYLCATSRDRTSGGPWDYEQYFGPGTRLTVT.

This chain uses TRBV4-1 with TRBJ2-1, with no clear D. The CDR3 is 13 residues long. From germline, CDR1 is MGHRA and CDR2 YSYEKL. V was trimmed by 2 bases and J by 7 bases, leaving 9 bases between them. The CDR3 DNA follows: TGCGCCAGCAGCCAAACAAGAACGAATGAGCAGTTCTTC. It encodes CASSQTRTNEQFF.

V is TRBV19 and J is TRBJ1-5; D remains ambiguous. The CDR3 consists of 13 residues. Between the trimmed V and J ends, which lost 3 bases and 4 bases, there was a span of 7 bases. Looked up from germline, CDR1 is LNHDA and CDR2 is SQIVND (reference sequence). CDR3 in amino acids: CASSIARNQPQHF. Written as DNA, the CDR3 is TGTGCCAGTAGTATTGCTCGGAATCAGCCCCAGCATTTT. Variable domain in full (rest from reference TRBV19 and TRBJ1-5): DGGITQSPKYLFRKEGQNVTLSCEQNLNHDAMYWYRQDPGQGLRLIYYSQIVNDFQKGDIAEGYSVSREKKESFPLTVTSAQKNPTAFYLCASSIARNQPQHFGDGTRLSIL.

Concerning this clone: One end of the junction does not line up with germline, which may come from a read error. The V gene is TRBV7-7, the J gene TRBJ2-1; D is ambiguous. Germline V gene lookup returns CDR1 SSHAT and CDR2 FNYEAQ (reference sequence). The CDR3 sequence is 15 residues long. The CDR3 coding sequence is TGTGCTAGCAGCCCGAGAATAATCTCCTACAATGAGCAGTTCTTC. It codes for CASSPRIISYNEQFF.

This chain joins TRBV29-1 and TRBJ2-5, with unresolved D. Germline-derived CDR1 and CDR2 are SQVTM and ANQGSEA. There are 11 residues in the CDR3. Trimming stripped 7 bases from V and 3 bases from J, with 9 bases between. The CDR3, as DNA: TGCAGCGGGGGATCCGAAGAGACCCAGTACTTC. Protein product: CSGGSEETQYF.